This T cell receptor beta chain stems from a study of Ad26.COV2.S vaccination and SARS-CoV-2 variants (dated by TCRdb to about 2021). With regard to the full study: Donors in the vaccine arm were drawn from COV1001, a multicentre, randomized, double-blind, placebo-controlled phase I-IIa trial testing Ad26.COV2.S in healthy adults. Sequencing of the TCRbeta repertoire served to evaluate the specificity and breadth of SARS-CoV-2-reactive T cell receptors following Ad26.COV2.S vaccination. Trial participants were randomized into five groups of five, in which low-dose or high-dose Ad26.COV2.S was given once or twice, or placebo was given on both occasions. Investigators remained blinded to trial group allocation during experiments and outcome assessment. A total of around 32 samples were included in the TCR-sequenced set, comprising some 20 Ad26.COV2.S vaccine recipients, 5 placebo recipients and 8 SARS-CoV-2 convalescent individuals. Dosing of Ad26.COV2.S was intramuscular, at either 5x10^10 or 1x10^11 viral particles, delivered as one shot or as two shots spaced 56 days apart.

Summary of the overall study and its limitations: Ad26.COV2.S recipients had higher spike-specific TCR breadth than placebo recipients (P = 0.0014). The study was not powered for comparison of responses between vaccine doses or regimens. According to the authors, total T cell responses may have been underestimated by the TCR breadth and depth analyses. Vaccine and placebo recipients had similar non-spike TCR breadth, a finding consistent with the vaccine containing only spike. Substantial breadth of spike-specific CD8+ and CD4+ T cell responses was reported after vaccination.

The sample's treatment or condition, from its label and the paper: about 20 received Ad26.COV2.S at low or high dose, single or two shots; several received placebo; per-sample allocation not given. For vaccine and placebo recipients, repertoires were sequenced using samples collected on day 63 after the first injection. In Cohort 1b, fewer than 30 adults aged 18-55 years were enrolled at a single site in Boston, USA, between 29 July and 7 August 2020. As a vaccine, Ad26.COV2.S was a replication-incompetent adenovirus type 26 vector that expressed a prefusion-stabilized SARS-CoV-2 spike protein derived from the original Wuhan strain. This clone was seen a few times. The antigen this receptor binds is unknown. Nothing much larger sits one base from this clone, and base qualities are not available. The immunoSEQ Assay was the method used to sequence TCRbeta CDR3 regions. After extraction, genomic DNA underwent amplification by bias-controlled multiplex PCR, followed by high-throughput sequencing. Under the source paper's analysis protocol: Collapsing and filtering of sequences were performed to quantify the absolute abundance of each unique TCRbeta CDR3 region. T cell fraction was estimated by normalizing TCRbeta template counts to usable DNA, which was measured by amplifying reference genes present in all nucleated cells. Repertoire TCRs were annotated as SARS-CoV-2-specific when V gene, CDR3 amino acid sequence and J gene were exactly matched to a known reactive TCR set. The reference SARS-CoV-2 TCR set was derived from MIRA and filtered for enrichment in COVID-19-positive ImmuneCODE repertoires, a step that removed public or cross-reactive TCRs. Based on the MIRA antigens, annotated TCRs were further analysed at the level of specific ORF or position within ORF. Depth was the summed frequency of annotated unique rearrangements, while breadth was defined as annotated unique rearrangements over total unique productive rearrangements. TCR breadth was compared between groups using two-sided Wilcoxon rank-sum tests. TCRdb mirrors the immuneACCESS table, restricted to in-frame sequences. Some clones are absent from its copies; in checked studies, under half trace to an unresolved V gene, and the reason for the others is unknown. That table supplies the V and J calls and clone size; D and trimming were determined from the DNA. Recorded for this sample are 300,000 to 350,000 clones; 86% of them occurred a single time. The ten largest clonotypes hold around 11% of the sample.

The CDR3, from cysteine to phenylalanine, totals 15 residues. Here the CDR3 DNA is all that survives: 45 bases in frame from base 1. Based on the germline V gene (reference sequence), the CDR1 and CDR2 sequences are SGHNT and YYREEE. Clipping removes 3 bases from V and 5 bases from J, with 10 as the unmatched junction base count. Sample: peripheral blood, taken in a trial of Ad26.COV2.S vaccine versus placebo. The TCR comes from a person aged 18-60 years who received the Ad26.COV2.S COVID-19 vaccine or a placebo. The sequence is built from TRBV5-4 and TRBJ1-2, with 7 middle bases fitting TRBD1. The DNA sequence reads TGTGCCAGCAGCTCCTGGACAGGATCAGGGTATGGCTACACCTTC. It encodes CASSSWTGSGYGYTF.